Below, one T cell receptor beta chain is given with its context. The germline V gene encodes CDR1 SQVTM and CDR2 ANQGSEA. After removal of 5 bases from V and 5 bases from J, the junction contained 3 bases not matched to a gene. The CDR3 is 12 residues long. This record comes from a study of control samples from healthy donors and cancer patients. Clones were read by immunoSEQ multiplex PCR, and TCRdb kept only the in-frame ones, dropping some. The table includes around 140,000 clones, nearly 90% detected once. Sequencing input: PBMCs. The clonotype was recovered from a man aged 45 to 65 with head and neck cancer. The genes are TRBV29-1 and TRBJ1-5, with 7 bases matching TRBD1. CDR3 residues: CSVRQGDQPQHF. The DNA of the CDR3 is TGCAGCGTTCGACAGGGCGATCAGCCCCAGCATTTT.